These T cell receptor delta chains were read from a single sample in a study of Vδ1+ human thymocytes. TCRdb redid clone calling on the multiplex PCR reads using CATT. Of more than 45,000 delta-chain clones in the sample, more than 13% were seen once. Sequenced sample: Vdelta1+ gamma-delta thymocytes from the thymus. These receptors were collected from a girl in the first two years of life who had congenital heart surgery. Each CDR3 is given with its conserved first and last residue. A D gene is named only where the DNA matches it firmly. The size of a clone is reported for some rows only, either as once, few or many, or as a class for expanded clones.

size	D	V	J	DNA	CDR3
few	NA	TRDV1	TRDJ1	TGTGCTCTTGGGGAACGCACTTACCTCACCGATAAACTCATCTTT	CALGERTYLTDKLIF
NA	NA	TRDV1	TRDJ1	TGTGCTCTTGGGTTTCCTTCCCACGAACTGGTGATATTCCGGTACACCGATAAACTCATCTTT	CALGFPSHELVIFRYTDKLIF
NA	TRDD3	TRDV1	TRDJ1	TGTGCTCTTGGGGAACCATCCTACGACCCCTTACTGGGGGAGTACACCGATAAACTCATCTTT	CALGEPSYDPLLGEYTDKLIF
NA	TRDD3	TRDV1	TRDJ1	TGTGCTCTTGGGGAACCCCAGCAAATCCTACCCCCGGGGGATACAGGGTCGTACACCGATAAACTCATCTTT	CALGEPQQILPPGDTGSYTDKLIF
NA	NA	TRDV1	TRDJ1	TGTGCTCTTGGGGAACTAAGCTCGGGAAGGCCATTTTTCACCGATAAACTCATCTTT	CALGELSSGRPFFTDKLIF
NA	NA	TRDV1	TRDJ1	TGTGCTCTTGGGGTGGCCTTCCGGCAAGTACTGGTCCCTATCGGAGGGATAAGGGGGAAACTCATCTTT	CALGVAFRQVLVPIGGIRGKLIF
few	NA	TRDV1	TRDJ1	TGTGCTCTTGGGTGGAAACCAAACGGTCACGACACCGATAAACTCATCTTT	CALGWKPNGHDTDKLIF
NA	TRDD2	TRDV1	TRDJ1	TGTGCTCTTGGGGAACTAAACTTTTCCTACAGTTCTCCGTACACCGATAAACTCATCTTT	CALGELNFSYSSPYTDKLIF
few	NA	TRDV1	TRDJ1	TGTGCTCTTGGGTCCCATCTACCCGGGGGACTTTACACCGATAAACTCATCTTT	CALGSHLPGGLYTDKLIF
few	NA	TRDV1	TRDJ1	TGTGCTCTTGGGGACCGACTCCTTCCTACTGTTCTCGGGGCCTTTAGGGCTGGGGGATTCTACACCGATAAACTCATCTTT	CALGDRLLPTVLGAFRAGGFYTDKLIF
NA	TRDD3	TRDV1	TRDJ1	TGTGCTCTTGGGGGGACCCGTCGTACTGGGGGATATTTGTCGTACAGCGATAAACTCATCTTT	CALGGTRRTGGYLSYSDKLIF
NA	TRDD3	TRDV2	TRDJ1	TGTGCCTGTGGAGGGGTTCCTACGACTGGGGGAGGAATCTACACCGATAAACTCATCTTT	CACGGVPTTGGGIYTDKLIF
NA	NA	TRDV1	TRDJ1	TGTGCTCTTGGGGGACGAGGAGTGGGGGTTGACTCGTACACCGATAAACTCATCTTT	CALGGRGVGVDSYTDKLIF
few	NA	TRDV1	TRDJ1	TGTGCTCTTGGGGCCAGGGCCTTCCTCGTATCTGGGGTGTCGTACACCGATAAACTCATCTTT	CALGARAFLVSGVSYTDKLIF
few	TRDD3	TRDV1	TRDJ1	TGTGCTCTTGGGGCGCGGCCTCCCTCAGAGGGGTGGGGGAAGTACACCGATAAACTCATCTTT	CALGARPPSEGWGKYTDKLIF
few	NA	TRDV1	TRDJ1	TGTGCTCTTGGGGAATGCCGGGACACCGATAAACTCATCTTT	CALGECRDTDKLIF
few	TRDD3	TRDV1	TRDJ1	TGTGCTCTTGGGGAGCCGCCCGTAGGGGATCCCCCCTCTACGGGGGTTGGGGGACCGTACGCCGATAAACTCATCTTT	CALGEPPVGDPPSTGVGGPYADKLIF
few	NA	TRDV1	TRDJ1	TGTGCTCTTGGGGAATCCAATCCGGGGATTACCGATAAACTCATCTTT	CALGESNPGITDKLIF
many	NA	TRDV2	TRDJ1	TGTGCCTCACGGCCTTCCTCCCGACTGGGGGCCACGGGAGGTGCTAAACTCATCTTT	CASRPSSRLGATGGAKLIF
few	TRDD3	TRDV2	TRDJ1	TGTGCCTGTGACTTACCCGGTGTACTGGGGATCTACACCGATAAACTCATCTTT	CACDLPGVLGIYTDKLIF
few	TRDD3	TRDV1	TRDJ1	TGTGCTCTTGGGGAACCCGGGGGGGATACCGATAAACTCATCTTT	CALGEPGGDTDKLIF
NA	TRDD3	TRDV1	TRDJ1	TGTGCTCTTGGGGACGGGGCCTACGAGCCGTACTGGGGGATACGGTACATAACCGATAAACTCATCTTT	CALGDGAYEPYWGIRYITDKLIF
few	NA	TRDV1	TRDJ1	TGTGCTCTTGGGCGAGAGAGTCGGCTGACGCCTCACACCGATAAACTCATCTTT	CALGRESRLTPHTDKLIF
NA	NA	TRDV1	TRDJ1	TGTGCTCTTGGGGCCAGCCTCTCAAAACTCATCTTT	CALGASLSKLIF
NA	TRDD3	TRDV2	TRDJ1	TGTGCCTGTGACGCAATGTACTGGGGGATAATCCCCGATTACACCGATAAACTCATCTTT	CACDAMYWGIIPDYTDKLIF
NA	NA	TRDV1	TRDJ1	TGTGCTCTTGGGGAATTAAGGCTGGGGCTTCACGTACCCGATAAACTCATCTTT	CALGELRLGLHVPDKLIF
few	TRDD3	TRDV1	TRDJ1	TGTGCTCTTGGGGAAAGGGTACCCGAGGGCTTACTGGGGGACTTAAACACCGATAAACTCATCTTT	CALGERVPEGLLGDLNTDKLIF
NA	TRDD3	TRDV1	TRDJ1	TGTGCTCTTGGGGTACCCTTTCCTTTCGGGGTGGGGGATACGCGTATCCCTGTTCGTGGGTTCTCGACCGATAAACTCATCTTT	CALGVPFPFGVGDTRIPVRGFSTDKLIF
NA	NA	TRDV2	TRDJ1	TGTGCCTGTGACACCGTTTGGTTGGGAACGGATAACACCGATAAACTCATCTTT	CACDTVWLGTDNTDKLIF
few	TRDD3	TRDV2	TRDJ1	TGCGCCTGTCGGGGGGATACAAGGTACACCGATAAACTCATCTTT	CACRGDTRYTDKLIF
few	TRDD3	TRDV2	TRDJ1	TGTGCCTGTGACACCGTTCCATTCTCTCATACGTACTGGGGGATCCTCCATACTTACACCGATAAACTCATCTTT	CACDTVPFSHTYWGILHTYTDKLIF
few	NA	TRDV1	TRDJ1	TGTGCTCTTGGGGATCCGGCCCCTCCCCTCCGTATGGACACCGATAAACTCATCTTT	CALGDPAPPLRMDTDKLIF
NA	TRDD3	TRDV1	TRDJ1	TGTGCTCTTGGGCCTTCCGCAACTACTGGGGGATACAAAAGCGATAAACTCATCTTT	CALGPSATTGGYKSDKLIF
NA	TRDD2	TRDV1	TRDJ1	TGTGCTCTTGGGGAACTAGAGGGTCTACCTTCCTGGCCTGACCCTGTTAAACTCATCTTT	CALGELEGLPSWPDPVKLIF
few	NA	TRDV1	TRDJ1	TGTGCTCTTGGGCCGCCTTCCTGGGGATACCCGTACACCGATAAACTCATCTTT	CALGPPSWGYPYTDKLIF
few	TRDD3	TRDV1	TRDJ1	TGTGCTCTTGGCTGGATGTATCTGGGGGCCTCGTACACCGATAAACTCATCTTT	CALGWMYLGASYTDKLIF
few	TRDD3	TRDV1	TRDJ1	TGTGCTCTTGGGGAACTAGTGCTACGGGGGATAAACCCGTACACCGATAAACTCATCTTT	CALGELVLRGINPYTDKLIF
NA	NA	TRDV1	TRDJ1	TGTGCTCTTGGGGAAGAGGGAAAACTCATCTTT	CALGEEGKLIF
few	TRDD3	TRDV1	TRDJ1	TGTGCTCTTGGGGAACAATCCTCCGACTGGGGGACGGATGGGGGATACACCGATAAACTCATCTTT	CALGEQSSDWGTDGGYTDKLIF
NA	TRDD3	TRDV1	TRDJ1	TGTGCTCTTGGGGAACTCTCCGGTCTGCCACTACTGGGGGACACCGATAAACTCATCTTT	CALGELSGLPLLGDTDKLIF
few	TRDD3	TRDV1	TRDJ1	TGTGCTCTTGGGAAATTCCCGTTGCGGCTTAGTACTGGGGGATACGCGGATACCGATAAACTCATCTTT	CALGKFPLRLSTGGYADTDKLIF
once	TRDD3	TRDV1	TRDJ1	TGTGCTCTTGGGGAACGAGGGGCTTTTCTCAATGAACTGGGGGCCGATAAACTCATCTTT	CALGERGAFLNELGADKLIF
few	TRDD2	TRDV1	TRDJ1	TGTGCTCTTGGGGGGACCCTTCCTACCTTACTGGGGACCGATAAACTCATCTTT	CALGGTLPTLLGTDKLIF
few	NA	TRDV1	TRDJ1	TGTGCTCTTGGGGAACTGTCGACCGTACTGATAACCGATAAACTCATCTTT	CALGELSTVLITDKLIF
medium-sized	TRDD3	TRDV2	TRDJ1	TGTGCCTGTGACACCCTCCTTCTTCAAATCACTGGGGGAAAGATCACCGATAAACTCATCTTT	CACDTLLLQITGGKITDKLIF
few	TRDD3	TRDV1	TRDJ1	TGTGCTCTTGGGGAACTAGGTTTCCTGGGTCTCTCTGGGGATACGTACACCGATAAACTCATCTTT	CALGELGFLGLSGDTYTDKLIF
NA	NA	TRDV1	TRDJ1	TGTGCTCTTGGACGATCGGCCTTCCCACCTAGGGGCCCCCGGTGGTACACCGATAAACTCATCTTT	CALGRSAFPPRGPRWYTDKLIF
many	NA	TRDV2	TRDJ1	TGTGCCTGTGACCTTGGGTACACCGATAAACTCATCTTT	CACDLGYTDKLIF
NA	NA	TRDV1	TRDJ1	TGTGCTCTTGGGCCATTGGGGGGGACGCGCGATAAACTCATCTTT	CALGPLGGTRDKLIF
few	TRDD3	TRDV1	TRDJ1	TGTGCTCTTGGGGAATTCACTCTTATTACTGGGGGATACCCACCCGATAAACTCATCTTT	CALGEFTLITGGYPPDKLIF
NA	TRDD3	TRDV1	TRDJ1	TGTGCTCTTGGGGACCCCTCAGTCGTACTGGGGGATACTAACACCGATAAACTCATCTTT	CALGDPSVVLGDTNTDKLIF
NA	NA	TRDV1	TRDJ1	TGTGCTCTTGGGGAACTAAGGGCAGGCCGGGGGAATATTACCACCGATAAACTCATCTTT	CALGELRAGRGNITTDKLIF
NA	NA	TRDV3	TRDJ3	TGTGCCTCATGCAGGTGTTGTCTACGTGAGCAACCGGTACTGGGTTCTCCAAAGTCCTGGGACACCCGACAGATGTTTTTC	CASCRCCLREQPVLGSPKSWDTRQMFF
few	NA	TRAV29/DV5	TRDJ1	TGTGCAGCAAAGGCCCTCGTGGTGGGTACTGTCAAACTCCTGACCCCCGATAAACTCATCTTT	CAAKALVVGTVKLLTPDKLIF
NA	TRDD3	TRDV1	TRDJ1	TGTGCTCTTGGGGAAGAAAACGTACTGGGGGGTTACACCGATAAACTCATCTTT	CALGEENVLGGYTDKLIF
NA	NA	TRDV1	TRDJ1	TGTGCTCTTGGGGAACTTAGTGAGGGGGACTCCTTCTACACCGATAAACTCATCTTT	CALGELSEGDSFYTDKLIF
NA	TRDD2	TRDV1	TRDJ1	TGTGCTCTTGGGGAACCCCTTCCTACTCGGGGGATCAGTGAGAGCGATAAACTCATCTTT	CALGEPLPTRGISESDKLIF
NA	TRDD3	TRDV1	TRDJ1	TGTGCTCTTGGGGAACTAGCCTATAACTGGGGGACGGGTGTTTGCGATAAACTCATCTTT	CALGELAYNWGTGVCDKLIF
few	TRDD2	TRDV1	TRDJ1	TGTGCTCTTGGCCCTTGGACCTTTTCCTACGGAGGGGGCAGGCGGTACACCGATAAACTCATCTTT	CALGPWTFSYGGGRRYTDKLIF